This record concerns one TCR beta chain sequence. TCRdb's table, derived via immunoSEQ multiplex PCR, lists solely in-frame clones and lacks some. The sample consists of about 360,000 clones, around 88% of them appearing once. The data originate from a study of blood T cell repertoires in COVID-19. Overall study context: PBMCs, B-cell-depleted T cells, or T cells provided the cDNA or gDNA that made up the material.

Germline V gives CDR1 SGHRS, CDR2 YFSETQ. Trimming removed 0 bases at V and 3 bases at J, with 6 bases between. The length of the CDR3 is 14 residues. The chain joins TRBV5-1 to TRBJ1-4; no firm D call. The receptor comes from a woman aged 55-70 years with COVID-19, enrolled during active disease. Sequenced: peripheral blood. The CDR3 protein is CASSLGGSNEKLFF. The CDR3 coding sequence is TGCGCCAGCAGCTTGGGAGGGTCTAATGAAAAACTGTTTTTT. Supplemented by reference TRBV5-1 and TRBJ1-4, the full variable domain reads KAGVTQTPRYLIKTRGQQVTLSCSPISGHRSVSWYQQTPGQGLQFLFEYFSETQRNKGNFPGRFSGRQFSNSRSEMNVSTLELGDSALYLCASSLGGSNEKLFFGSGTQLSVL.